This entry lists 32 T cell receptor beta chains sequenced from one sample in a study of blood T cell repertoires in COVID-19. TCRdb's copy holds only in-frame clones and misses some; the assay was immunoSEQ multiplex PCR. The repertoire has fewer than 250,000 clones, 83% of them found once; the top ten carry 3% to 4%. The sequencing sample was made of PBMCs or T cells enriched from blood (not recorded which). The receptors stem from a woman aged 40 to 50 who had been exposed to COVID-19.

The chain uses TRBV14 and TRBJ2-2; unclear D gene. This CDR3 comprises 15 residues. Germline V gene data show CDR1 as SGHDN and CDR2 as FVKESK. V lost 0 bases and J 5 bases, leaving 10 bases between the germline ends. The CDR3 spells CASSQEARWTGELFF. The CDR3 DNA reads as TGTGCCAGCAGCCAAGAGGCGAGGTGGACCGGGGAGCTGTTTTTT.

The J gene is TRBJ2-5, the V gene TRBV4-1; TRBD1 aligns across 8 bases. The ends lost 4 bases at V and 1 base at J; junction bases unmatched: 11. The CDR3 consists of 17 residues. CDR1 is MGHRA, CDR2 YSYEKL, per germline. In DNA, the CDR3 is TGCGCCAGCAGCCCTGAAAGACAGGGGACCTTCCAAGAGACCCAGTACTTC. Translation: CASSPERQGTFQETQYF.

The V gene is TRBV10-3, the J gene TRBJ1-1, with 8 bases that match TRBD1. The CDR3 spans 12 residues. J lost 6 bases, V lost 8 bases, and 5 bases had no gene match. Germline values: CDR1 ENHRY, CDR2 SYGVKD. This chain's CDR3 is CAIRQGASEAFF. The CDR3 DNA is TGTGCCATCCGCCAGGGGGCGTCTGAAGCTTTCTTT.

The chain is built from TRBV28 and TRBJ1-2; no clear D gene. CDR1 and CDR2 from the germline V gene are MDHEN and SYDVKM. Deletions cut 7 bases from V and 5 bases from J, with 14 bases between. CDR3 length equals 13 residues. The CDR3 spells CASNSVEAYGYTF. CDR3 DNA: TGTGCCAGCAATTCGGTTGAAGCTTATGGCTACACCTTC.

V and J are TRBV4-1 and TRBJ2-7, with D hard to call. Looked up from germline, CDR1 is MGHRA and CDR2 is YSYEKL. V lost 0 bases, J lost 7 bases, and 7 bases lay in between. The CDR3 contains 12 residues. The CDR3 spells CASSQDSREQYF. For the CDR3, the DNA is TGCGCCAGCAGCCAAGATTCTCGGGAGCAGTACTTC.

The gene calls are TRBV5-1 and TRBJ1-2, with 7 bases identical to TRBD1. V dropped 4 bases and J dropped 6; count of bases not matched to a gene: 9. CDR1 is SGHRS and CDR2 is YFSETQ in the germline V gene. The CDR3 loop spans 14 amino acids. The CDR3 coding sequence is TGCGCCAGCAGCCCAAGGGGGCAGGGTGATGGCTACACCTTC. Translated, it gives CASSPRGQGDGYTF.

The genes are TRBV27 and TRBJ2-3; tentatively, D is TRBD2 (6 bases). Germline CDR1 is MNHEY and CDR2 is SMNVEV (reference sequence). The CDR3 is 15 amino acids. Trimming took off 4 bases at V and 2 bases at J, with 13 bases between the two ends. CDR3 residues: CASSSPGLLTDTQYF. The DNA for the CDR3 is TGTGCCAGCAGTTCCCCGGGACTTCTCACAGATACGCAGTATTTT.

The chain uses TRBV4-2 and TRBJ2-5; tentatively, D is TRBD1 (5 bases). Trimming left V 2 bases short and J 3 bases short, with 16 bases between. The germline V gene has CDR1 LGHNA and CDR2 YNFKEQ. The CDR3 sequence is 16 residues long. The CDR3: CASSQRDRDLKETQYF. The CDR3 DNA reads as TGTGCCAGCAGCCAAAGAGACAGAGATTTAAAAGAGACCCAGTACTTC.

The gene calls are TRBV7-2 and TRBJ2-2; TRBD1 matches 8 bases. Unmatched junction bases numbered 10, after V lost 6 bases and J lost 4 bases. The CDR3 length is 16 residues. CDR1 is SGHTA, CDR2 FQGNSA, per germline. CDR3 bases: TGTGCCAGCAGATCTCCGGGACAGGTGCTCACCGGGGAGCTGTTTTTT. The encoded protein is CASRSPGQVLTGELFF.

This clone was seen a few times. The genes are TRBV29-1 and TRBJ2-5; TRBD1 matches at 7 bases. This CDR3 is built from 14 residues. Germline loops: CDR1 SQVTM, CDR2 ANQGSEA. Trimming cost V 5 bases and J 5 bases; bases outside gene matches: 11. The CDR3 coding sequence is TGCAGCGTTTTACACACAGGGGACCGGGAGACCCAGTACTTC. It codes for CSVLHTGDRETQYF. The full variable domain, with the rest looked up from reference TRBV29-1 and TRBJ2-5, is SAVISQKPSRDICQRGTSLTIQCQVDSQVTMMFWYRQQPGQSLTLIATANQGSEATYESGFVIDKFPISRPNLTFSTLTVSNMSPEDSSIYLCSVLHTGDRETQYFGPGTRLLVL.

This clone was observed a few times. This sequence joins TRBV12-5 and TRBJ2-1; 10 bases agree with TRBD2. The CDR3 runs to 14 residues. In germline, CDR1 is LGHNT, CDR2 FRNRAP. V lost 4 bases and J lost 12; bases outside the gene matches: 9. The CDR3 protein is CASGSNTGTSVQFF. The CDR3 nucleotides are TGTGCTAGTGGTTCAAATACCGGGACTAGCGTGCAGTTCTTC.

This clone was seen a single time. J is TRBJ2-7 and V is TRBV11-2; perhaps TRBD1 as D (6 bases). Germline-derived CDR1 and CDR2 are SGHAT and FQNNGV. Trimming took off 5 bases at V and 5 bases at J, with 19 bases between the two ends. This CDR3 region has 15 residues. The CDR3 DNA is TGTGCCAGCAGCCGACAAAGGACAGCCCCCAACGAGCAGTACTTC. Its translation is CASSRQRTAPNEQYF.

Only a few counts were recorded for this clone. One end of the junction varies from germline; a read error may be responsible. The chain employs TRBV6-1 and TRBJ1-1, with D possibly matching TRBD1 (5 bases). Per the germline V gene, CDR1 is MNHNS and CDR2 is SASEGT. The CDR3 spans 14 residues. The CDR3 bases are TGTGCCAGCGGTGACAGATACATGAACACTGAAGCTTTCTTT. Translation gives CASGDRYMNTEAFF.

The V gene is TRBV5-1, the J gene TRBJ2-5, with TRBD1 matching 9 bases. Trimming cost V 7 bases and J 5 bases; bases outside gene matches: 12. CDR3 length equals 15 residues. Per the germline V gene, CDR1 is SGHRS and CDR2 is YFSETQ. Written as DNA, the CDR3 is TGCGCCAGCGCTCCGGGACAGGGAATCGGGGAGACCCAGTACTTC. Translating it yields CASAPGQGIGETQYF. Together with reference TRBV5-1 and TRBJ2-5, the CDR3 gives the full variable domain: KAGVTQTPRYLIKTRGQQVTLSCSPISGHRSVSWYQQTPGQGLQFLFEYFSETQRNKGNFPGRFSGRQFSNSRSEMNVSTLELGDSALYLCASAPGQGIGETQYFGPGTRLLVL.

V gene TRBV19 combines with J gene TRBJ2-7; 10 bases are shared with TRBD1. The CDR3 is 11 amino acids. V shed 3 bases, J shed 13 bases, and the junction held 3 bases outside the gene matches. Germline CDR1 LNHDA, CDR2 SQIVND (reference sequence). The CDR3 bases are TGTGCCAGTAGTATGGGACAGGGGATATACTTC. Amino acid sequence: CASSMGQGIYF. Combining the CDR3 with reference TRBV19 and TRBJ2-7 gives the whole variable domain DGGITQSPKYLFRKEGQNVTLSCEQNLNHDAMYWYRQDPGQGLRLIYYSQIVNDFQKGDIAEGYSVSREKKESFPLTVTSAQKNPTAFYLCASSMGQGIYFGPGTRLTVT.

The chain recombines TRBV2 with TRBJ2-7; 9 nucleotides align to TRBD1. The CDR3 length is 15 residues. With 4 bases clipped from V and 2 bases from J, the junction kept 6 bases outside the gene matches. Germline V gives CDR1 SNHLY, CDR2 FYNNEI. CDR3: CASSVYRGHPYEQYF. The CDR3 DNA reads TGTGCCAGCAGTGTTTACAGGGGGCACCCCTACGAGCAGTACTTC.

The CDR3, as DNA: TGTGCCAGCAGCGAAAAACCAGGGAACACTGAAGCTTTCTTT. Its protein product is CASSEKPGNTEAFF. This sequence joins TRBV7-6 and TRBJ1-1, with unresolved D. V shed 5 bases and J shed 1 base, with 11 bases lying between them. CDR3 length: 14 residues. Germline V gene lookup returns CDR1 SGHVS and CDR2 FNYEAQ.

The chain has TRBV9 and TRBJ2-5, with D unresolved. The CDR3 spans 13 residues. V was cut by 1 base and J by 5 bases, with 9 bases left in between. Looked up from germline, CDR1 is SGDLS and CDR2 is YYNGEE. DNA for the CDR3: TGTGCCAGCAGCGTAAGAGGCTCGGAGACCCAGTACTTC. Residues: CASSVRGSETQYF. Variable domain in full (rest from reference TRBV9 and TRBJ2-5): DSGVTQTPKHLITATGQRVTLRCSPRSGDLSVYWYQQSLDQGLQFLIQYYNGEERAKGNILERFSAQQFPDLHSELNLSSLELGDSALYFCASSVRGSETQYFGPGTRLLVL.

The rearrangement links TRBV19 to TRBJ2-2, with a tentative D call TRBD2 (6 bases). The CDR3 has 17 residues. Between the trimmed V and J ends, which lost 4 bases and 5 bases, there was a span of 20 bases. Germline V gives CDR1 LNHDA, CDR2 SQIVND (reference sequence). CDR3 region: CASSTKQPGSGTGELFF. The CDR3 coding sequence is TGTGCCAGTAGTACCAAACAACCAGGTAGCGGAACCGGGGAGCTGTTTTTT. The entire variable domain, with the rest obtained from reference TRBV19 and TRBJ2-2, is as follows: DGGITQSPKYLFRKEGQNVTLSCEQNLNHDAMYWYRQDPGQGLRLIYYSQIVNDFQKGDIAEGYSVSREKKESFPLTVTSAQKNPTAFYLCASSTKQPGSGTGELFFGEGSRLTVL.

The rearrangement joins TRBV2 to TRBJ1-2, with D possibly TRBD1 on 5 matching bases. Between the trimmed V and J ends, which lost 2 bases and 4 bases, there was a span of 11 bases. This CDR3 contains 14 residues. CDR1 is SNHLY and CDR2 is FYNNEI in the germline V gene. The CDR3 DNA sequence: TGTGCCAGCAGTGAAAGGGGAATGGGCTATGGCTACACCTTC. It specifies CASSERGMGYGYTF.

This rearrangement joins TRBV5-4 to TRBJ1-2, with D uncertain. The CDR3 sequence is 12 residues long. The germline V and J ends were trimmed by 4 bases and 6 bases, with 10 bases remaining between them. Germline V gene data show CDR1 as SGHNT and CDR2 as YYREEE (reference sequence). CDR3 residues: CASSAWLDGYTF. The CDR3 bases are TGTGCCAGCAGCGCCTGGCTCGATGGCTACACCTTC.

This chain uses TRBV19 with TRBJ1-2; possibly TRBD1 for D (5 bases). V gave up 4 bases and J gave up 6 bases, with 18 bases separating them. CDR3 size: 15 residues. Germline V gene sequence: CDR1 LNHDA, CDR2 SQIVND (reference sequence). The DNA of the CDR3 is TGTGCCAGTAGTAGCCAGTTCACGGGGGACCATGGCTACACCTTC. Its translation: CASSSQFTGDHGYTF.

This rearrangement joins TRBV7-9 to TRBJ2-7; 9 nucleotides agree with TRBD1. Germline V gene lookup returns CDR1 SEHNR and CDR2 FQNEAQ (reference sequence). Losses at the gene ends were 4 bases for V and 2 bases for J; bases not matched to a gene: 9. The CDR3 spans 16 residues. The CDR3 sequence is CASSSPGTGFPYEQYF. As DNA, the CDR3 is TGTGCCAGCAGCTCTCCCGGGACAGGGTTCCCCTACGAGCAGTACTTC.

The chain carries TRBV12-3 or TRBV12-4 and TRBJ1-1; possibly TRBD1 for D (5 bases). The CDR3 totals 12 residues. Trimming removed 7 bases from V and 7 bases from J, with 13 bases in between. CDR3 in amino acids: CASTSWGGEAFF. The CDR3 DNA reads as TGTGCCAGCACTTCATGGGGGGGTGAAGCTTTCTTT.

The chain is built from TRBV9 and TRBJ2-1, with D hard to call. Germline assignment: CDR1 SGDLS and CDR2 YYNGEE. The CDR3 is 16 amino acids. Trimming removed 4 bases from V and 3 bases from J, with 17 bases in between. CDR3 residues: CASSHALSANYNEQFF. CDR3 DNA: TGTGCCAGCAGCCATGCTTTGAGTGCTAACTACAATGAGCAGTTCTTC. The whole variable domain, filled in from reference TRBV9 and TRBJ2-1, reads DSGVTQTPKHLITATGQRVTLRCSPRSGDLSVYWYQQSLDQGLQFLIQYYNGEERAKGNILERFSAQQFPDLHSELNLSSLELGDSALYFCASSHALSANYNEQFFGPGTRLTVL.

The chain recombines TRBV5-4 with TRBJ1-1, with TRBD1 as a possible D gene (5 bases). Trimming cost V 2 bases and J 1 base, with 9 bases left between them. This CDR3 has 14 amino acids. Germline V CDR1 and CDR2: SGHNT, YYREEE (reference sequence). The CDR3 DNA is TGTGCCAGCAGCTTCCAAACAGGGAACACTGAAGCTTTCTTT. Amino acid sequence: CASSFQTGNTEAFF.

The gene calls are TRBV13 and TRBJ2-5; 8 bases align to TRBD1. CDR1 PRHDT and CDR2 FYEKMQ come from the germline V gene (reference sequence). J gave up 3 bases and V 6 bases, and 6 bases lay outside the gene matches. CDR3 length: 14 amino acids. Here the CDR3 reads CASSHRGAKETQYF. CDR3 nucleotides: TGTGCCAGCAGTCACAGGGGGGCTAAAGAGACCCAGTACTTC.

The chain recombines TRBV19 with TRBJ1-2, with 8 nucleotides matching TRBD1. The CDR3 spans 13 residues. Germline V CDR1 and CDR2: LNHDA, SQIVND (reference sequence). V shed 8 bases and J 7 bases; nucleotides not matched to a gene: 9. For the CDR3, the DNA is TGTGCCAGTTTCAGGACAGGGTTCCTTGGCTACACCTTC. It encodes CASFRTGFLGYTF.

The chain recombines TRBV4-2 with TRBJ1-2; no clear D. The length of the CDR3 is 13 residues. Germline CDR1 reads LGHNA; CDR2 reads YNFKEQ. V was trimmed by 0 bases and J by 5 bases, leaving 7 bases between them. The CDR3 loop reads CASSQEETYGYTF. Written as DNA, the CDR3 is TGTGCCAGCAGCCAAGAAGAGACATATGGCTACACCTTC.

The rearrangement joins TRBV7-2 to TRBJ1-4; 10 bases fit TRBD1. Germline V gene lookup returns CDR1 SGHTA and CDR2 FQGNSA. There are 16 residues in the CDR3. V shed 5 bases, J shed 8 bases, and the junction held 11 bases outside the gene matches. In DNA form, the CDR3 reads TGTGCCAGCAGCCATGGACAGGGGGGCCAGGGAGAAAAACTGTTTTTT. Its translation is CASSHGQGGQGEKLFF.

The chain employs TRBV5-6 and TRBJ2-7; TRBD1 might be the D (5 bases). The CDR3 has 15 residues. The germline gives CDR1 SGHDT, CDR2 YYEEEE. Deletions cut 1 base from V and 3 bases from J, with 14 bases between. CDR3 nucleotide sequence: TGTGCCAGCAGCTTGATAGGGCAGGGCGGCTACGAGCAGTACTTC. Amino acid sequence: CASSLIGQGGYEQYF. Full variable domain (rest looked up from reference TRBV5-6 and TRBJ2-7): DAGVTQSPTHLIKTRGQQVTLRCSPKSGHDTVSWYQQALGQGPQFIFQYYEEEERQRGNFPDRFSGHQFPNYSSELNVNALLLGDSALYLCASSLIGQGGYEQYFGPGTRLTVT.

The rearrangement joins TRBV10-3 to TRBJ2-1; 9 bases are shared with TRBD2. This CDR3 contains 16 residues. The V gene's germline CDR1 is ENHRY and CDR2 SYGVKD. The junction had 8 bases not matched to a gene; V was cut back by 2 bases and J by 6 bases. CDR3 nucleotides: TGTGCCATCAGTGAGATGGCGGGGGGGCCGGGCAATGAGCAGTTCTTC. Protein: CAISEMAGGPGNEQFF.